Detailed here is one TCR beta chain. The record originates from a study of blood T cell repertoires in COVID-19. On the study more broadly: COVID-19 samples from acute and convalescent phases originated in the United States, Italy and Spain.

Germline CDR1 and CDR2: MNHNY and SVGAGI (reference sequence). Trimming took 5 bases from V and 7 from J, leaving 12 bases between them. This CDR3 region has 13 residues. Some clones are missing from TCRdb's copy, which holds only in-frame ones; the method was immunoSEQ multiplex PCR. The sample holds roughly 260,000 clones, roughly 90% seen once. The gene calls are TRBV6-6 and TRBJ2-1; possibly TRBD1 for D (5 bases). Source material: peripheral blood. This receptor was obtained from a woman under 40 with COVID-19, enrolled during active disease. CDR3 DNA sequence: TGTGCCAGCAGTCTCGATCAGGGAAATGAGCAGTTCTTC. It is translated as CASSLDQGNEQFF.